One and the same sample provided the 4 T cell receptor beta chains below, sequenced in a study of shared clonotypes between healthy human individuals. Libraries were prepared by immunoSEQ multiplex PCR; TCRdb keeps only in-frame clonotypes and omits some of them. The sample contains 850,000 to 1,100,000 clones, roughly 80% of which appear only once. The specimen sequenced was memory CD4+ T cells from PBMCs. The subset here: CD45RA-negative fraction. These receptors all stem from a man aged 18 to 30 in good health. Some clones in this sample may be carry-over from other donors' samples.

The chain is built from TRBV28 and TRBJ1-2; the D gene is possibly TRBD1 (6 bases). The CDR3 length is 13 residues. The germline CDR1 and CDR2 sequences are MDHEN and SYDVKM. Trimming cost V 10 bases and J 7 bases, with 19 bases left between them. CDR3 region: CAIRSSGAPGYTF. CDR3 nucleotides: TGTGCCATCCGAAGTTCGGGGGCGCCTGGCTACACCTTC.

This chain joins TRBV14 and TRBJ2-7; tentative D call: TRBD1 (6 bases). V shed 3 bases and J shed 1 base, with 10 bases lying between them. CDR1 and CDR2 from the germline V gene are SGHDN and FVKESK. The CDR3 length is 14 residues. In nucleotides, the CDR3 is TGTGCCAGCAGCCAGGACGGACAGTCCTACGAGCAGTACTTC. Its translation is CASSQDGQSYEQYF.

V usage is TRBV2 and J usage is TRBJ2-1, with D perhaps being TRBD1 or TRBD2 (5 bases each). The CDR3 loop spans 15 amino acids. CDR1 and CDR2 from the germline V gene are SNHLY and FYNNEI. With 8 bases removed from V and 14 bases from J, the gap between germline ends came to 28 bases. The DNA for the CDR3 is TGTGCCAGCTTACTAGAAGGGCAGGGTGTGGGAGTGGAGTTCTTC. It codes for CASLLEGQGVGVEFF. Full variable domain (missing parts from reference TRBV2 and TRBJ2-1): EPEVTQTPSHQVTQMGQEVILRCVPISNHLYFYWYRQILGQKVEFLVSFYNNEISEKSEIFDDQFSVERPDGSNFTLKIRSTKLEDSAMYFCASLLEGQGVGVEFFGPGTRLTVL.

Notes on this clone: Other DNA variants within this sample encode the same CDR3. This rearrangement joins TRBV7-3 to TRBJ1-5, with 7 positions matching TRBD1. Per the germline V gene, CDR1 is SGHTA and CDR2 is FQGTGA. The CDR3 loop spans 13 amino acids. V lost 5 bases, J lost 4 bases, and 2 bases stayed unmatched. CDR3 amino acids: CASSLTGNQPQHF. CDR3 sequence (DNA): TGTGCCAGCAGCCTGACAGGGAATCAGCCCCAGCATTTT. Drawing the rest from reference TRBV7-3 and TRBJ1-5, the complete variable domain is GAGVSQTPSNKVTEKGKYVELRCDPISGHTALYWYRQSLGQGPEFLIYFQGTGAADDSGLPNDRFFAVRPEGSVSTLKIQRTERGDSAVYLCASSLTGNQPQHFGDGTRLSIL.